These T cell receptor beta chains were read from a single sample in a study of Ad26.COV2.S vaccination and SARS-CoV-2 variants. Repertoires were generated with immunoSEQ multiplex PCR, while TCRdb's copy carries only in-frame clones and drops some. The sample shows hundreds of thousands of clones, around 89% of them seen only once. The sequencing here drew on peripheral blood, taken in a trial of Ad26.COV2.S vaccine versus placebo. The receptors come from a person aged 18 to 59 who received the Ad26.COV2.S COVID-19 vaccine or a placebo. CDR3s include the opening cysteine and the closing phenylalanine or tryptophan. The D gene is left open where the match is weak. Not all rows give a size; the values are once, few, many and, for expanded clones, a class.

CDR3nt: TGTGCCAGCAGTTTCAGGGATGGAAACACCATATATTTT
CDR3aa: CASSFRDGNTIYF
abundance: NA
j_gene: TRBJ1-3
d_gene: NA
v_gene: TRBV12-3/TRBV12-4

CDR3nt: TGCAGCGGTGGCCGGGCAGGCGAATACAATGAGCAGTTCTTC
CDR3aa: CSGGRAGEYNEQFF
abundance: few
j_gene: TRBJ2-1
d_gene: NA
v_gene: TRBV29-1

CDR3nt: TGTGCCAGCAGTTCCTCCGACTTAGCCAAAAACATTCAGTACTTC
CDR3aa: CASSSSDLAKNIQYF
abundance: NA
j_gene: TRBJ2-4
d_gene: NA
v_gene: TRBV6-5

CDR3nt: TGCGCCAGCAGCTTGGTTGGGGGGAGCGGCGAGCAGTACTTC
CDR3aa: CASSLVGGSGEQYF
abundance: NA
j_gene: TRBJ2-7
d_gene: NA
v_gene: TRBV5-1

CDR3nt: TGTGCCATCAGTGAGTTTGGGCGGGGGGAAGAGACCCAGTACTTC
CDR3aa: CAISEFGRGEETQYF
abundance: NA
j_gene: TRBJ2-5
d_gene: TRBD2
v_gene: TRBV10-3

CDR3nt: TGTGCCAGCAGCTTAGCGGGGTTGCAAGAGACCCAGTACTTC
CDR3aa: CASSLAGLQETQYF
abundance: NA
j_gene: TRBJ2-5
d_gene: NA
v_gene: TRBV7-2

CDR3nt: TGTGCCAGCAGTGACCTCGTGGGGGGTGGCTACACCTTC
CDR3aa: CASSDLVGGGYTF
abundance: NA
j_gene: TRBJ1-2
d_gene: NA
v_gene: TRBV6-4

CDR3nt: TGTGCCAGCAGTCCACGGACAGACAATCAGCCCCAGCATTTT
CDR3aa: CASSPRTDNQPQHF
abundance: NA
j_gene: TRBJ1-5
d_gene: NA
v_gene: TRBV28

CDR3nt: TGTGCCAGCAGTGATGGGGGACAGCCCCAGCATTTT
CDR3aa: CASSDGGQPQHF
abundance: few
j_gene: TRBJ1-5
d_gene: NA
v_gene: TRBV2

CDR3nt: TGTGCCAGCAGCTTGGGGAGGACTAACTATGGCTACACCTTC
CDR3aa: CASSLGRTNYGYTF
abundance: NA
j_gene: TRBJ1-2
d_gene: NA
v_gene: TRBV11-2

CDR3nt: TGTGCCAGCAGCCTCTGGCAGCGGGGGACCGGGGAGCTGTTTTTT
CDR3aa: CASSLWQRGTGELFF
abundance: NA
j_gene: TRBJ2-2
d_gene: TRBD2
v_gene: TRBV3-1/TRBV3-2

CDR3nt: TGTGCCACCAGTCTAGCAATTCCGGACGGCCTCTATGGCTACACCTTC
CDR3aa: CATSLAIPDGLYGYTF
abundance: NA
j_gene: TRBJ1-2
d_gene: NA
v_gene: TRBV24-1

CDR3nt: TGTGCCACCAGCAGAGATGGGGAGGGCAATCAGCCCCAGCATTTT
CDR3aa: CATSRDGEGNQPQHF
abundance: NA
j_gene: TRBJ1-5
d_gene: NA
v_gene: TRBV15

CDR3nt: TGTGCCAGCAGTGGATCTAATGAAAAACTGTTTTTT
CDR3aa: CASSGSNEKLFF
abundance: NA
j_gene: TRBJ1-4
d_gene: NA
v_gene: TRBV28

CDR3nt: TGTGCCAGCTCCTTAGGGCGGGACCAGCCCCAGCATTTT
CDR3aa: CASSLGRDQPQHF
abundance: NA
j_gene: TRBJ1-5
d_gene: NA
v_gene: TRBV9

CDR3nt: TGTGCCAGCAGTTTTGGGACTAGCGGGATCGAGCAGTACTTC
CDR3aa: CASSFGTSGIEQYF
abundance: once
j_gene: TRBJ2-7
d_gene: TRBD2
v_gene: TRBV11-2

CDR3nt: TGTGCCAGTAGCCTGGATCATAGGGGAGGGGTGAGTCAGCCCCAGCATTTT
CDR3aa: CASSLDHRGGVSQPQHF
abundance: few
j_gene: TRBJ1-5
d_gene: NA
v_gene: TRBV19

CDR3nt: TGTGCCATCAGTGATGTCGCGGGGCGTTACGAGCAGTACTTC
CDR3aa: CAISDVAGRYEQYF
abundance: NA
j_gene: TRBJ2-7
d_gene: NA
v_gene: TRBV10-3

CDR3nt: TGTGCCAGCAGCCCTTTCGAGGGGGCAGCAAAAGAGCAGTACTTC
CDR3aa: CASSPFEGAAKEQYF
abundance: NA
j_gene: TRBJ2-7
d_gene: TRBD1
v_gene: TRBV3-1/TRBV3-2

CDR3nt: TGTGCCAGCAGCTTAGGGGGGGCGGGCCCTAGCACAGATACGCAGTATTTT
CDR3aa: CASSLGGAGPSTDTQYF
abundance: NA
j_gene: TRBJ2-3
d_gene: NA
v_gene: TRBV28

CDR3nt: TGTGCCAGCAGCGAAGGGACTAGTGGCGAGCAGTACTTC
CDR3aa: CASSEGTSGEQYF
abundance: NA
j_gene: TRBJ2-7
d_gene: TRBD2
v_gene: TRBV9

CDR3nt: TGTGCCAGCAGCTCCTCAGGAACGAGGGGATCAGATACGCAGTATTTT
CDR3aa: CASSSSGTRGSDTQYF
abundance: NA
j_gene: TRBJ2-3
d_gene: NA
v_gene: TRBV11-3

CDR3nt: TGTGCCAGCAGCCCCGACGGGAATTACAATGAGCAGTTCTTC
CDR3aa: CASSPDGNYNEQFF
abundance: NA
j_gene: TRBJ2-1
d_gene: NA
v_gene: TRBV7-9

CDR3nt: TGCAGCGTTTCAGGGGGGGTCGGCCCGGGCAATGAGCAGTTCTTC
CDR3aa: CSVSGGVGPGNEQFF
abundance: NA
j_gene: TRBJ2-1
d_gene: NA
v_gene: TRBV29-1

CDR3nt: TGCAGCGTTGATGTTTCAGGGTCTCGCGAGCAGTACTTC
CDR3aa: CSVDVSGSREQYF
abundance: NA
j_gene: TRBJ2-7
d_gene: NA
v_gene: TRBV29-1

CDR3nt: TGTGCCAGCAGCCAAGATGGGACAGCTTATGGCTACACCTTC
CDR3aa: CASSQDGTAYGYTF
abundance: few
j_gene: TRBJ1-2
d_gene: TRBD1
v_gene: TRBV6-1

CDR3nt: TGTGCCACCAGCAGGGGTGTCCAGGGACAGAATCAGCCCCAGCATTTT
CDR3aa: CATSRGVQGQNQPQHF
abundance: few
j_gene: TRBJ1-5
d_gene: TRBD1
v_gene: TRBV15

CDR3nt: TGCGCCAGCAGCCAAGGGACTAGCGGGGCCGAGACCCAGTACTTC
CDR3aa: CASSQGTSGAETQYF
abundance: NA
j_gene: TRBJ2-5
d_gene: TRBD2
v_gene: TRBV5-1

CDR3nt: TGTGCCAGCAGGGCGGAACAGGGGGCCTTTGGGCCCCAGCATTTT
CDR3aa: CASRAEQGAFGPQHF
abundance: NA
j_gene: TRBJ1-5
d_gene: TRBD1
v_gene: TRBV2

CDR3nt: TGTGCCAGCAGTCATCCCAGGAATGAGCAGTTCTTC
CDR3aa: CASSHPRNEQFF
abundance: NA
j_gene: TRBJ2-1
d_gene: NA
v_gene: TRBV2

CDR3nt: TGTGCCACCAGCGGCGGGACAGGGCTTTCCTACAATGAGCAGTTCTTC
CDR3aa: CATSGGTGLSYNEQFF
abundance: NA
j_gene: TRBJ2-1
d_gene: TRBD1
v_gene: TRBV15

CDR3nt: TGTGCCAGCGGGTCAAGAACCGGGGAGCTGTTTTTT
CDR3aa: CASGSRTGELFF
abundance: NA
j_gene: TRBJ2-2
d_gene: NA
v_gene: TRBV7-9

CDR3nt: TGTGCCTGGAGTGAAGGGACAGGGGGCTTGAACACTGAAGCTTTCTTT
CDR3aa: CAWSEGTGGLNTEAFF
abundance: NA
j_gene: TRBJ1-1
d_gene: TRBD1
v_gene: TRBV30

CDR3nt: TGTGCCAGCAGCTTAGGTAGCGGGGAGGAGACCCAGTACTTC
CDR3aa: CASSLGSGEETQYF
abundance: NA
j_gene: TRBJ2-5
d_gene: TRBD2
v_gene: TRBV7-2

CDR3nt: TGTGCCAGCAGCTCAGACAGGTTCGAAGAAAAACTGTTTTTT
CDR3aa: CASSSDRFEEKLFF
abundance: NA
j_gene: TRBJ1-4
d_gene: NA
v_gene: TRBV28

CDR3nt: TGTGCCAGCTCACCACGGTCTTCAGGGTTGGCACAGCGAGATACGCAGTATTTT
CDR3aa: CASSPRSSGLAQRDTQYF
abundance: NA
j_gene: TRBJ2-3
d_gene: NA
v_gene: TRBV18

CDR3nt: TGTGCCAGCACTTCACAGGGGACGACGTACGAGCAGTACTTC
CDR3aa: CASTSQGTTYEQYF
abundance: NA
j_gene: TRBJ2-7
d_gene: TRBD1
v_gene: TRBV28

CDR3nt: TGTGCCAGCAGCCCCCGGACGGTTTACTCTGGAAACACCATATATTTT
CDR3aa: CASSPRTVYSGNTIYF
abundance: NA
j_gene: TRBJ1-3
d_gene: NA
v_gene: TRBV7-9

CDR3nt: TGTGCCAGTAGTATAGGAGGGACAGAGAGCAATCAGCCCCAGCATTTT
CDR3aa: CASSIGGTESNQPQHF
abundance: NA
j_gene: TRBJ1-5
d_gene: TRBD1
v_gene: TRBV19

CDR3nt: TGCGCCAGCAGCTTGAGGATTGGCGCAGATACGCAGTATTTT
CDR3aa: CASSLRIGADTQYF
abundance: NA
j_gene: TRBJ2-3
d_gene: NA
v_gene: TRBV5-1

CDR3nt: TGTGCCAGCAGTTTAGGACGGGGTTCCTACGAGCAGTACTTC
CDR3aa: CASSLGRGSYEQYF
abundance: NA
j_gene: TRBJ2-7
d_gene: NA
v_gene: TRBV27

CDR3nt: TGTGCCAGCAGCCGTGGGTACCAAGAGACCCAGTACTTC
CDR3aa: CASSRGYQETQYF
abundance: NA
j_gene: TRBJ2-5
d_gene: NA
v_gene: TRBV2

CDR3nt: TGTGCCAGCAGCCAATCACGGCTGACTAACACCGGGGAGCTGTTTTTT
CDR3aa: CASSQSRLTNTGELFF
abundance: NA
j_gene: TRBJ2-2
d_gene: NA
v_gene: TRBV16

CDR3nt: TGTGCCAGCAGTTACCAGACAGGGACTAATTCACCCCTCCACTTT
CDR3aa: CASSYQTGTNSPLHF
abundance: once
j_gene: TRBJ1-6
d_gene: TRBD1
v_gene: TRBV6-2/TRBV6-3

CDR3nt: TGCGCCAGCAGTGAGTACAATGAGCAGTTCTTC
CDR3aa: CASSEYNEQFF
abundance: once
j_gene: TRBJ2-1
d_gene: NA
v_gene: TRBV10-1

CDR3nt: TGTGCCAGCAGCAGAGCTCAGGGCGCCTCTGGAAACACCATATATTTT
CDR3aa: CASSRAQGASGNTIYF
abundance: few
j_gene: TRBJ1-3
d_gene: NA
v_gene: TRBV13

CDR3nt: TGTGCCAGCAGCTTATCACTAGCGGGAGGCGGAAACACCGGGGAGCTGTTTTTT
CDR3aa: CASSLSLAGGGNTGELFF
abundance: NA
j_gene: TRBJ2-2
d_gene: TRBD2
v_gene: TRBV11-2

CDR3nt: TGTGCCAGTAGTATAGGGCAGGGGGCGTACAATGAGCAGTTCTTC
CDR3aa: CASSIGQGAYNEQFF
abundance: NA
j_gene: TRBJ2-1
d_gene: TRBD1
v_gene: TRBV19

CDR3nt: TGTGCCAGCAGCTTCACTAGCGGGACCACAGATACGCAGTATTTT
CDR3aa: CASSFTSGTTDTQYF
abundance: NA
j_gene: TRBJ2-3
d_gene: TRBD2
v_gene: TRBV5-5

CDR3nt: TGTGCCAGCTCGCCGGACGATCCCCCATACGAGCAGTACTTC
CDR3aa: CASSPDDPPYEQYF
abundance: NA
j_gene: TRBJ2-7
d_gene: NA
v_gene: TRBV18

CDR3nt: TGTGCCAGCAGCCAAGATACCAGGGGGCAAGGAAACACCATATATTTT
CDR3aa: CASSQDTRGQGNTIYF
abundance: few
j_gene: TRBJ1-3
d_gene: TRBD1
v_gene: TRBV4-2

CDR3nt: TGTGCCAGCAGCGGGGACATCACCGGGGAGCTGTTTTTT
CDR3aa: CASSGDITGELFF
abundance: NA
j_gene: TRBJ2-2
d_gene: NA
v_gene: TRBV7-9

CDR3nt: TGTGCCAGTACCCTTACAGGGGGTGGCACAGATACGCAGTATTTT
CDR3aa: CASTLTGGGTDTQYF
abundance: NA
j_gene: TRBJ2-3
d_gene: TRBD1
v_gene: TRBV19

CDR3nt: TGTGCCTGGGATCAGGGAGGTTACTACGAGCAGTACTTC
CDR3aa: CAWDQGGYYEQYF
abundance: NA
j_gene: TRBJ2-7
d_gene: NA
v_gene: TRBV30

CDR3nt: TGTGCCAGCAGCCCCCTAGCGGGGGGTTACAATGAGCAGTTCTTC
CDR3aa: CASSPLAGGYNEQFF
abundance: NA
j_gene: TRBJ2-1
d_gene: TRBD2
v_gene: TRBV7-2